The 14 T cell receptor beta chains in this list originate from one sample, sequenced in a study of blood T cell repertoires in COVID-19. Repertoires were generated with immunoSEQ multiplex PCR, while TCRdb's copy carries only in-frame clones and drops some. This sample carries around 130,000 clones, about four fifths of them seen once, and the ten largest clones take 16%. The sample taken for sequencing was peripheral blood. Receptors originate from a man in his 60s with active or convalescent COVID-19.

This clone appeared many times. CDR3 nucleotide sequence: TGTGCCAGCAGTTTACAGGGGAATTCACCCCTCCACTTT. Protein sequence: CASSLQGNSPLHF. The chain joins TRBV12-3 or TRBV12-4 to TRBJ1-6; D is possibly TRBD1 (6 bases). The CDR3 consists of 13 residues. Trimming took 2 bases from V and 7 from J, leaving 6 bases between them.

The chain joins TRBV7-3 to TRBJ2-3, with 8 bases lining up with TRBD1. Germline CDR1 is SGHTA and CDR2 is FQGTGA. J was trimmed by 6 bases and V by 5 bases; bases with no gene match: 10. The CDR3 is 15 residues long. The CDR3 spells CASSVHRGKSDTQYF. CDR3 in DNA: TGTGCCAGCAGCGTCCACAGGGGGAAAAGTGATACGCAGTATTTT.

In its sample, this clone was seen once. J is TRBJ1-1 and V is TRBV5-5; a weak D match, TRBD1 (5 bases). The ends were cut back, 1 base at V and 11 bases at J, with 12 bases in the middle. Germline CDR1 is SGHKS and CDR2 is YYEKEE (reference sequence). The CDR3 is 12 amino acids. DNA of the CDR3: TGTGCCAGCAGCTTGAAAGGGACTGGTGCTTTCTTT. It translates to CASSLKGTGAFF.

The table lists this clone with a few counts. The chain uses TRBV9 and TRBJ2-2, with 9 bases fitting TRBD1. Germline CDR1 is SGDLS and CDR2 is YYNGEE. This CDR3 spans 15 amino acids. Trimming removed 4 bases from V and 4 bases from J; junction bases left unmatched: 5. The CDR3 DNA sequence: TGTGCCAGCAGCCCTTGGGACAGGGCCACCGGGGAGCTGTTTTTT. Its protein is CASSPWDRATGELFF.

The chain recombines TRBV28 with TRBJ1-1, with no clear D. This CDR3 contains 15 residues. CDR1 is MDHEN and CDR2 is SYDVKM in the germline V gene. V lost 3 bases, J lost 0 bases, and 11 bases lay in between. The CDR3 spells CASSFRSTLNTEAFF. The CDR3 DNA reads as TGTGCCAGCAGTTTCAGGTCAACTTTGAACACTGAAGCTTTCTTT.

This clone was recorded many times. V gene TRBV19 combines with J gene TRBJ1-1; 7 nucleotides match TRBD1. The junction had 4 bases not matched to a gene; V was cut back by 5 bases and J by 4 bases. From germline, CDR1 is LNHDA and CDR2 SQIVND (reference sequence). The CDR3 has 13 amino acids. This CDR3 is CASSFGQATEAFF. CDR3 in DNA: TGTGCCAGTAGTTTCGGACAGGCCACTGAAGCTTTCTTT. Drawing the rest from reference TRBV19 and TRBJ1-1, the complete variable domain is DGGITQSPKYLFRKEGQNVTLSCEQNLNHDAMYWYRQDPGQGLRLIYYSQIVNDFQKGDIAEGYSVSREKKESFPLTVTSAQKNPTAFYLCASSFGQATEAFFGQGTRLTVV.

The V gene is TRBV20-1, the J gene TRBJ2-7, with 7 bases fitting TRBD2. J gave up 2 bases and V 3 bases, and 16 bases lay outside the gene matches. In germline, CDR1 is DFQATT, CDR2 SNEGSKA (reference sequence). CDR3 length: 17 residues. CDR3 amino acids: CSASTGLGREIPYEQYF. The CDR3 DNA sequence: TGCAGTGCTAGTACAGGTTTGGGGCGGGAGATCCCCTACGAGCAGTACTTC.

V and J are TRBV27 and TRBJ1-6; 8 nucleotides agree with TRBD1. Germline CDR1 is MNHEY and CDR2 is SMNVEV (reference sequence). The J segment lost 14 bases and the V segment lost 5 bases, leaving 5 bases of the junction unmatched. The length of the CDR3 is 12 residues. The CDR3 protein is CASSRTGTTLHF. CDR3 coding DNA: TGTGCCAGCAGTAGGACAGGGACGACCCTCCACTTT.

For this clone: Distinct nucleotide sequences in the sample also encode this CDR3. The V and J genes are TRBV11-2 and TRBJ1-3; 7 positions match TRBD1. This CDR3 comprises 15 residues. The germline gives CDR1 SGHAT, CDR2 FQNNGV. With V trimmed by 1 base and J by 1 base, 1 base remained unmatched. CDR3 residues: CASSLGQGSGNTIYF. The CDR3 DNA follows: TGTGCCAGCAGCTTAGGACAGGGATCTGGAAACACCATATATTTT.

The V gene is TRBV18, the J gene TRBJ2-1, with no clear D. Trimming pared 4 bases from V and 8 bases from J, leaving 15 bases between. The CDR3 has 14 residues. The germline CDR1 and CDR2 sequences are KGHSH and LQKENI. The DNA of the CDR3 is TGTGCCAGCTCACAGGAGTACAAGGCGGATGAGCAGTTCTTC. Its translation: CASSQEYKADEQFF.

The chain is built from TRBV29-1 and TRBJ2-2; the match to TRBD1 covers 8 bases. CDR3 length: 13 residues. Trimming took 8 bases from V and 5 from J; bases not matched to a gene: 7. From germline, CDR1 is SQVTM and CDR2 ANQGSEA. The CDR3 here is CSHGQGRTGELFF. The CDR3 DNA follows: TGCAGCCATGGACAGGGCCGGACCGGGGAGCTGTTTTTT.

The chain carries TRBV4-2 and TRBJ1-1; D ambiguous. The CDR3 length is 15 residues. CDR1 is LGHNA and CDR2 is YNFKEQ in the germline V gene. Trimming pared 1 base from V and 0 bases from J, leaving 9 bases between. The CDR3 region is CASSQVEKLNTEAFF. Written as DNA, the CDR3 is TGTGCCAGCAGCCAAGTCGAAAAGCTGAACACTGAAGCTTTCTTT.

A few counts support this clone. J is TRBJ1-2 and V is TRBV19, with TRBD1 as a possible D gene (5 bases). V was pared by 6 bases and J by 7 bases, with 15 bases between. Germline V gives CDR1 LNHDA, CDR2 SQIVND (reference sequence). The CDR3 is made up of 13 amino acids. The CDR3 protein is CASRALQAGGYTF. The CDR3 DNA reads as TGTGCCAGTAGGGCCCTACAGGCAGGTGGCTACACCTTC.

This chain joins TRBV27 and TRBJ1-2, with a weak D call TRBD1 (5 bases). V lost 6 bases, J lost 5 bases, and 13 bases lay in between. This CDR3 has 13 residues. In germline, CDR1 is MNHEY, CDR2 SMNVEV (reference sequence). CDR3 protein: CASRPDRRYGYTF. As DNA, the CDR3 is TGTGCCAGCAGACCCGACAGAAGATATGGCTACACCTTC.